The 20 T cell receptor beta chains reported below all come from one sample, sequenced in a study of cytomegalovirus exposure and HLA in healthy donors. In the PCR, 60 Vbeta and 13 Jbeta primers were used. Generated by immunoSEQ multiplex PCR, the TCRdb table keeps only in-frame clones and is missing some. This repertoire shows over 150,000 clones, 75% found once; its top ten account for approximately 3%. The source material was PBMCs. These receptors all stem from a woman between 50 and 59 years old in good health and CMV-seropositive.

The chain employs TRBV15 and TRBJ2-2, with D possibly matching TRBD2 (6 bases). Trimming left V 0 bases short and J 5 bases short, with 16 bases between. The CDR3 sequence is 17 residues long. Germline V lookup: CDR1 LNHNV, CDR2 YYDKDF (reference sequence). The CDR3 DNA is TGTGCCACCAGCAGAGATTTTGGAGGGCGCGGGACCGGGGAGCTGTTTTTT. As protein: CATSRDFGGRGTGELFF.

The chain carries TRBV2 and TRBJ2-2; TRBD1 matches 7 bases. Germline V gene data show CDR1 as SNHLY and CDR2 as FYNNEI. V shed 5 bases and J 5 bases; nucleotides not matched to a gene: 5. The CDR3 totals 14 residues. The CDR3 sequence is CASSILTGTGELFF. The DNA for the CDR3 is TGTGCCAGCAGTATACTGACAGGGACCGGGGAGCTGTTTTTT. The whole variable domain, filled in from reference TRBV2 and TRBJ2-2, reads EPEVTQTPSHQVTQMGQEVILRCVPISNHLYFYWYRQILGQKVEFLVSFYNNEISEKSEIFDDQFSVERPDGSNFTLKIRSTKLEDSAMYFCASSILTGTGELFFGEGSRLTVL.

This chain uses TRBV7-7 with TRBJ2-7; 8 bases map to TRBD2. The germline V gene encodes CDR1 SSHAT and CDR2 FNYEAQ (reference sequence). Unmatched junction bases numbered 2, after V lost 1 base and J lost 6 bases. This CDR3 spans 13 amino acids. The CDR3 here is CASSLDGGGEQYF. The CDR3 region has the DNA TGTGCCAGCAGCTTAGACGGGGGGGGCGAGCAGTACTTC.

The rearrangement links TRBV5-1 to TRBJ2-5; 8 bases map to TRBD1. The CDR3 spans 15 residues. Germline CDR1 SGHRS, CDR2 YFSETQ. Trimming cost V 4 bases and J 4 bases; bases outside gene matches: 9. CDR3 sequence reads: CASSGWTGTPETQYF. CDR3 DNA: TGCGCCAGCAGCGGGTGGACAGGGACACCAGAGACCCAGTACTTC.

This clone was detected once. The chain couples TRBV13 to TRBJ2-2, with 11 bases fitting TRBD1. Germline CDR1 PRHDT, CDR2 FYEKMQ (reference sequence). V shed 6 bases, J shed 2 bases, and the junction held 8 bases outside the gene matches. This CDR3 is 17 amino acids long. The CDR3 region has the DNA TGTGCCAGCAGTCCAACCGGGACAGGGGGTAACACCGGGGAGCTGTTTTTT. Its protein product is CASSPTGTGGNTGELFF.

The rearrangement links TRBV7-2 to TRBJ2-5, with D perhaps matching TRBD2 (5 bases). This CDR3 comprises 12 residues. The V and J ends lost 2 bases and 4 bases respectively, with 5 bases between them. Germline V lookup: CDR1 SGHTA, CDR2 FQGNSA. The CDR3 here is CASSLTRETQYF. The CDR3, as DNA: TGTGCCAGCAGCTTAACTAGAGAGACCCAGTACTTC.

V and J are TRBV2 and TRBJ2-2; TRBD1 matches 9 bases. In germline, CDR1 is SNHLY, CDR2 FYNNEI. This CDR3 region has 13 residues. Trimming cost V 6 bases and J 6 bases; bases outside gene matches: 2. CDR3 bases: TGTGCCAGCAGCGACAGGGGGTCCGGGGAGCTGTTTTTT. This translates into CASSDRGSGELFF. The complete variable domain, with remaining parts taken from reference TRBV2 and TRBJ2-2, reads EPEVTQTPSHQVTQMGQEVILRCVPISNHLYFYWYRQILGQKVEFLVSFYNNEISEKSEIFDDQFSVERPDGSNFTLKIRSTKLEDSAMYFCASSDRGSGELFFGEGSRLTVL.

The genes are TRBV19 and TRBJ1-6; 8 bases agree with TRBD1. The V gene's germline CDR1 is LNHDA and CDR2 SQIVND (reference sequence). Trimming removed 6 bases from V and 10 bases from J; junction bases left unmatched: 14. The CDR3 contains 16 residues. The CDR3 DNA reads TGTGCCAGTAGCTCCACCGCCGGGACAGGAGAATCACCCCTCCACTTT. Translated, it gives CASSSTAGTGESPLHF.

The V and J genes are TRBV19 and TRBJ1-2; D is unclear. The length of the CDR3 is 14 residues. Germline CDR1 LNHDA, CDR2 SQIVND (reference sequence). Trimming removed 3 bases from V and 4 bases from J, with 12 bases in between. This chain's CDR3 is CASSITDVVYGYTF. The CDR3 region has the DNA TGTGCCAGTAGTATTACAGACGTCGTCTATGGCTACACCTTC.

This clone was seen more than once but under ten times. This chain uses TRBV7-9 with TRBJ2-1; 10 bases are a match to TRBD2. Germline V gene lookup returns CDR1 SEHNR and CDR2 FQNEAQ (reference sequence). The CDR3 covers 15 residues. J lost 4 bases, V lost 5 bases, and 5 bases had no gene match. The CDR3 loop is CASSHKRGGYNEQFF. The CDR3 nucleotides are TGTGCCAGCAGCCACAAGCGGGGGGGGTACAATGAGCAGTTCTTC.

The chain uses TRBV2 and TRBJ1-1; perhaps TRBD1 as D (6 bases). V lost 5 bases and J 0 bases, leaving 10 bases between the germline ends. Germline loops: CDR1 SNHLY, CDR2 FYNNEI. The CDR3 extends over 14 amino acids. CDR3 sequence (DNA): TGTGCCAGCAGTTGGACAGTCATGAACACTGAAGCTTTCTTT. The encoded protein is CASSWTVMNTEAFF. Using reference TRBV2 and TRBJ1-1 for the parts outside the CDR3, the full variable domain is EPEVTQTPSHQVTQMGQEVILRCVPISNHLYFYWYRQILGQKVEFLVSFYNNEISEKSEIFDDQFSVERPDGSNFTLKIRSTKLEDSAMYFCASSWTVMNTEAFFGQGTRLTVV.

This sequence joins TRBV5-6 and TRBJ1-2; a weak D match, TRBD1 (5 bases). CDR1 is SGHDT, CDR2 YYEEEE, per germline. There are 16 residues in the CDR3. V lost 0 bases, J lost 5 bases, and 17 bases lay in between. The CDR3 loop reads CASSLGWAGPGYGYTF. For the CDR3, the DNA is TGTGCCAGCAGCTTGGGTTGGGCAGGGCCAGGGTATGGCTACACCTTC.

This chain connects TRBV11-2 to TRBJ2-7, with 10 bases matching TRBD2. CDR1 is SGHAT, CDR2 FQNNGV, per germline. This CDR3 comprises 16 residues. V dropped 1 base and J dropped 2; count of bases not matched to a gene: 5. DNA of the CDR3: TGTGCCAGCAGCTTAGGGGGGACTAGCGCAGCCTACGAGCAGTACTTC. As protein: CASSLGGTSAAYEQYF.

This chain joins TRBV4-1 and TRBJ1-5; possibly TRBD1 for D (6 bases). Germline assignment: CDR1 MGHRA and CDR2 YSYEKL. This CDR3 has 15 residues. Deletions cut 2 bases from V and 0 bases from J, with 8 bases between. The CDR3 sequence is CASSQSGVSNQPQHF. Written as DNA, the CDR3 is TGCGCCAGCAGCCAATCAGGGGTTAGCAATCAGCCCCAGCATTTT.

The rearrangement links TRBV27 to TRBJ1-4, with a possible D match to TRBD1 (5 bases). There are 14 residues in the CDR3. Germline V lookup: CDR1 MNHEY, CDR2 SMNVEV (reference sequence). V was shortened by 4 bases and J by 8 bases, with 14 bases between the two germline ends. DNA for the CDR3: TGTGCCAGCAGTTGGGGACCGGGGGAAGAAAAACTGTTTTTT. This codes for CASSWGPGEEKLFF.

J is TRBJ2-5 and V is TRBV19; tentatively, D is TRBD2 (6 bases). Trimming took 0 bases from V and 7 from J, leaving 15 bases between them. CDR3 length equals 15 residues. Germline V gives CDR1 LNHDA, CDR2 SQIVND (reference sequence). The CDR3 loop reads CASSIDWASVRTQYF. The CDR3, as DNA: TGTGCCAGTAGTATAGATTGGGCTAGCGTACGGACCCAGTACTTC.

The table lists this clone with a count of one. The chain combines TRBV30 with TRBJ2-1; D is unresolved. The CDR3 sequence is 11 residues long. The ends were cut back, 2 bases at V and 9 bases at J, with 8 bases in the middle. Per the germline V gene, CDR1 is GTSNPN and CDR2 is SVGIG (reference sequence). In nucleotides, the CDR3 is TGTGCCTGGAGTTCGGTCGGTGAGCAGTTCTTC. Translated: CAWSSVGEQFF.

The chain carries TRBV7-2 and TRBJ2-7; 12 nucleotides match TRBD2. This CDR3 has 15 residues. V shed 5 bases, J shed 3 bases, and the junction held 5 bases outside the gene matches. Germline CDR1 reads SGHTA; CDR2 reads FQGNSA. The CDR3 loop reads CASSVTSGGLYEQYF. The CDR3 DNA follows: TGTGCCAGCAGCGTGACTAGCGGGGGCCTCTACGAGCAGTACTTC. Based on the CDR3 plus reference TRBV7-2 and TRBJ2-7, the full variable domain is GAGVSQSPSNKVTEKGKDVELRCDPISGHTALYWYRQSLGQGLEFLIYFQGNSAPDKSGLPSDRFSAERTGGSVSTLTIQRTQQEDSAVYLCASSVTSGGLYEQYFGPGTRLTVT.

This clone was recorded once. The chain recombines TRBV11-2 with TRBJ1-2; 9 bases agree with TRBD1. The CDR3 extends over 15 amino acids. V gave up 6 bases and J gave up 4 bases; unmatched junction bases: 9. Per the germline V gene, CDR1 is SGHAT and CDR2 is FQNNGV. CDR3 residues: CASRSPGQGTYGYTF. CDR3 DNA: TGTGCCAGCAGATCACCGGGACAGGGAACCTATGGCTACACCTTC.

This clone has just one count. This rearrangement joins TRBV6-1 to TRBJ2-2; D possibly corresponds to TRBD1 (6 bases). Trimming stripped 4 bases from V and 6 bases from J, with 21 bases between. CDR1 and CDR2 from the germline V gene are MNHNS and SASEGT. The CDR3 contains 17 residues. The CDR3: CASSGSLSGQQAGELFF. In DNA, the CDR3 is TGTGCCAGCAGTGGGTCTTTGTCCGGACAGCAGGCCGGGGAGCTGTTTTTT.